The clone carrying this TCR beta chain appeared a few times. Its antigen is unidentified. This specimen belongs to a study of shared clonotypes between healthy human individuals. The overall study: A few men and a couple of women, aged 18 to 49, were donors.

TCRdb's table, derived via immunoSEQ multiplex PCR, lists solely in-frame clones and lacks some. The table lists hundreds of thousands of clones, approximately 79% of them singletons. Study-level points and caveats: Approximately 5.3% was the fraction of naive CD4 clonotypes found shared across several donors.

This receptor was taken from a woman in her thirties in good health. The material sequenced was memory CD4+ T cells sorted from blood. Subset here: CD45RA-negative fraction.

CDR3 DNA sequence: TGCGCCAGCAGCGCATTTGCTGGGCAGGGCGCTGAAGCTTTCTTT. Translating gives CASSAFAGQGAEAFF. The chain couples TRBV5-1 to TRBJ1-1, with D possibly TRBD1 on 5 matching bases. CDR3 length equals 15 residues. V lost 4 bases, J lost 6 bases, and 19 bases lay in between. CDR1 and CDR2 (germline): SGHRS, YFSETQ.